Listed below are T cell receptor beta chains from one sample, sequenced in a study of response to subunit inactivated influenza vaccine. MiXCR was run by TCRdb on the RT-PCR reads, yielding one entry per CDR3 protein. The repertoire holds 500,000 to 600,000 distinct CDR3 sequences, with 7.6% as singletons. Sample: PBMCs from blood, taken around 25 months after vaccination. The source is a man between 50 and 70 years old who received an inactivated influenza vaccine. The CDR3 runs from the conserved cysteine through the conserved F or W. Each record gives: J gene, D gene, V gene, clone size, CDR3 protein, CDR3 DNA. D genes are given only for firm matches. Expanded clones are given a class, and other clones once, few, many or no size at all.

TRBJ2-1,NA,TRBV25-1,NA,CASSEGRGVYNEQFF,TGTGCCAGCAGCGAGGGGAGAGGGGTGTACAATGAGCAGTTCTTC
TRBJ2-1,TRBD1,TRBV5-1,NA,CASSSQRQGNEQFF,TGCGCCAGCAGTTCCCAACGACAGGGGAATGAGCAGTTCTTC
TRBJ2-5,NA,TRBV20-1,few,CSARTLGREETQYF,TGCAGTGCTAGGACACTTGGCAGGGAGGAGACCCAGTACTTC
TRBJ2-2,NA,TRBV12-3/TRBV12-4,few,CASSQQVRGELFF,TGTGCCAGCAGCCAACAGGTCCGCGGGGAGCTGTTTTTT
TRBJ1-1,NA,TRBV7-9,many,CASSLSGTKAEAFF,TGTGCCAGCAGCTTATCTGGGACGAAGGCTGAAGCTTTCTTT
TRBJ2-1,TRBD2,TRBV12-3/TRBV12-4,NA,CASNPGAGRSYNKQFF,TGTGCCAGCAATCCCGGAGCGGGGCGCTCCTACAATAAGCAGTTCTTC
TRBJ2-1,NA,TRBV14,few,CASTFSSYNEQFF,TGTGCCAGCACCTTCAGCTCCTACAATGAGCAGTTCTTC
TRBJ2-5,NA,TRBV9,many,CASSVEGRETQYF,TGTGCCAGCAGCGTAGAGGGACGGGAGACCCAGTACTTC
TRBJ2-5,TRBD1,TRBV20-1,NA,CSATGTGWETQYF,TGCAGTGCTACCGGGACAGGGTGGGAGACCCAGTACTTC
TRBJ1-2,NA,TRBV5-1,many,CASSLDGIGNGYTF,TGCGCCAGCAGCTTGGACGGAATTGGAAATGGCTACACCTTC
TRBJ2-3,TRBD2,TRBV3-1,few,CASSRGLAGGASDTQYF,TGTGCCAGCAGCCGCGGACTAGCGGGAGGAGCCTCAGATACGCAGTATTTT
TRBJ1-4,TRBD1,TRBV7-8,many,CASSLVNRQGANEKLFF,TGTGCCAGCAGCTTAGTCAACAGACAGGGAGCTAATGAAAAACTGTTTTTT
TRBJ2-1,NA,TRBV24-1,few,CATSDAEANEQFF,TGTGCCACCAGTGATGCGGAGGCGAATGAGCAGTTCTTC
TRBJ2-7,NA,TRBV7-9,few,CASSRRREGPYYYEQYF,TGTGCCAGCAGCAGAAGGCGAGAGGGACCGTATTACTACGAGCAGTACTTC
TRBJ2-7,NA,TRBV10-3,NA,CAISEQGGASYEQYF,TGTGCCATCAGTGAACAGGGAGGTGCCTCCTACGAGCAGTACTTC
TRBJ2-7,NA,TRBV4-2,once,CAGSLGEASSYEQYF,TGTGCCGGCAGCCTGGGGGAAGCAAGCTCCTACGAGCAGTACTTC
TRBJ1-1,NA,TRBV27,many,CASRDNTEAFF,TGTGCCAGCAGGGATAACACTGAAGCTTTCTTT
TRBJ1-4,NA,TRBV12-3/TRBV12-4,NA,CASTLGGRARGNEKLFF,TGTGCCAGCACCCTCGGGGGCAGGGCCCGGGGGAATGAAAAACTGTTTTTT
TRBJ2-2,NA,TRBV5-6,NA,CASSFFGAWGGELFF,TGTGCCAGCAGCTTCTTTGGGGCCTGGGGCGGGGAGCTGTTTTTT
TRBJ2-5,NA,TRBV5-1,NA,CASSLAQTQETQYF,TGCGCCAGCAGCTTGGCACAGACACAAGAGACCCAGTACTTC
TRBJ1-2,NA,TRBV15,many,CATSRVLGGYGYTF,TGTGCCACCAGCAGAGTACTCGGGGGGTATGGCTACACCTTC
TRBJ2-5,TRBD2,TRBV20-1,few,CSARRTSGGAVRETQYF,TGCAGTGCACGAAGGACTAGCGGGGGGGCTGTTAGAGAGACCCAGTACTTC
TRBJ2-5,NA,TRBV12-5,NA,CASALQSPGFRGTQYF,TGTGCTAGTGCTTTGCAATCGCCAGGGTTCCGGGGGACCCAGTACTTC
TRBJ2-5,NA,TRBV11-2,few,CASSWAGRQETQYF,TGTGCCAGCAGCTGGGCAGGCCGTCAAGAGACCCAGTACTTC
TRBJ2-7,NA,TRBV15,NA,CATSRGGRSYEQYF,TGTGCCACCAGCAGAGGCGGGCGGTCCTACGAGCAGTACTTC
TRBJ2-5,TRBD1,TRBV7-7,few,CASSSRTGKETQYF,TGTGCCAGCAGCTCACGGACAGGGAAGGAGACCCAGTACTTC
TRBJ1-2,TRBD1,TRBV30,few,CAWRYNDRGPYGYTF,TGTGCCTGGAGATACAACGACAGGGGACCCTATGGCTACACCTTC
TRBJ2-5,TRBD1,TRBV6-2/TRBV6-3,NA,CASRGQGISETQYF,TGTGCCAGCAGGGGACAGGGTATATCGGAGACCCAGTACTTC
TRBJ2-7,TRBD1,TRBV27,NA,CASSPFGDRGTYEQYF,TGTGCCAGCAGTCCCTTCGGCGACAGGGGCACCTACGAGCAGTACTTC
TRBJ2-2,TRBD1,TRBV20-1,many,CSARQGAIRTGELFF,TGCAGTGCCAGACAGGGGGCAATTAGGACCGGGGAGCTGTTTTTT
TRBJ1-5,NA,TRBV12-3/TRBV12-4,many,CASSLSGAGNQPQHF,TGTGCCAGCAGTTTATCTGGGGCAGGGAATCAGCCCCAGCATTTT
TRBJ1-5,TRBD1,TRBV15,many,CATSRDRWGNQPQHF,TGTGCCACCAGCAGGGACAGGTGGGGCAATCAGCCCCAGCATTTT
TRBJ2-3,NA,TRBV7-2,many,CASSLDSAGSTDTQYF,TGTGCCAGCAGCTTGGACAGCGCGGGGTCCACAGATACGCAGTATTTT
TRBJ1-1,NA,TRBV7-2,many,CASSLGGPATEAFF,TGTGCCAGCAGCTTAGGGGGACCTGCCACTGAAGCTTTCTTT
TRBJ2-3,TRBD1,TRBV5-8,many,CASSLAPQGAIDTQYF,TGTGCCAGCAGCTTGGCCCCACAGGGGGCTATAGATACGCAGTATTTT
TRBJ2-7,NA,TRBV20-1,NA,CSAVGRANYEQYF,TGCAGTGCTGTCGGTAGGGCGAACTACGAGCAGTACTTC
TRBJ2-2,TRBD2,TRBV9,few,CASSVTSGVRELFF,TGTGCCAGCAGCGTAACTAGCGGGGTCCGGGAGCTGTTTTTT
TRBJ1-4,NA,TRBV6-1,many,CASSRRGHNEKLFF,TGTGCCAGCAGCCGCCGGGGGCATAATGAAAAACTGTTTTTT
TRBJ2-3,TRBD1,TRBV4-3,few,CASSQDKTGTDTQYF,TGCGCCAGCAGCCAAGATAAGACAGGGACAGATACGCAGTATTTT
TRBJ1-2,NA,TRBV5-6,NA,CASSLATREGYGYTF,TGTGCCAGCAGCTTGGCCACCAGGGAGGGCTATGGCTACACCTTC
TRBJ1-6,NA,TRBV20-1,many,CSPWVSLGSPLHF,TGCAGTCCCTGGGTATCCCTGGGTTCACCCCTCCACTTT